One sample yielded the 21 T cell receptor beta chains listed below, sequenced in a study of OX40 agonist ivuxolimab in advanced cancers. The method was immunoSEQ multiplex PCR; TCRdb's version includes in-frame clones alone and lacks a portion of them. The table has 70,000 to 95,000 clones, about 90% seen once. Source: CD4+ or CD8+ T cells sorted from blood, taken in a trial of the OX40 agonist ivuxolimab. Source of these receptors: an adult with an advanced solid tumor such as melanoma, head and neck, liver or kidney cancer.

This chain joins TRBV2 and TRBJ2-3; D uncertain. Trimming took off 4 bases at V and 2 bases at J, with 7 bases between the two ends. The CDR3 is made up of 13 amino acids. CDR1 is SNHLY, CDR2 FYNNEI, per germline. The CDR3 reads CASSVQDTDTQYF. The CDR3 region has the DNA TGTGCCAGCAGTGTTCAGGACACAGATACGCAGTATTTT.

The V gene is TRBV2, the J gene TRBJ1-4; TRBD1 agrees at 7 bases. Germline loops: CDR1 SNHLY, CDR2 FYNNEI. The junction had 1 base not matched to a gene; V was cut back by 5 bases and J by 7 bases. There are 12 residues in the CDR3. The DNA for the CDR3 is TGTGCCAGCAGTCGGACAGGTGAAAAACTGTTTTTT. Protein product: CASSRTGEKLFF.

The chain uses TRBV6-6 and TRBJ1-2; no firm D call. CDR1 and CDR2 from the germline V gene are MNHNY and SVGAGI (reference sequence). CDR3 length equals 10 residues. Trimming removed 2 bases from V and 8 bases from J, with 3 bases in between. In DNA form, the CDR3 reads TGTGCCAGCAGTTACGGCGGCTACACCTTC. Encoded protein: CASSYGGYTF.

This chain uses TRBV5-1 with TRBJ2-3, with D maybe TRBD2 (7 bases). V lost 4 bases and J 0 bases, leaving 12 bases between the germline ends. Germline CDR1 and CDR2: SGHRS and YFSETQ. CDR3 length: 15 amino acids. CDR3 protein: CASSRGAASTDTQYF. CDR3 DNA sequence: TGCGCCAGCAGCCGGGGGGCTGCTAGCACAGATACGCAGTATTTT.

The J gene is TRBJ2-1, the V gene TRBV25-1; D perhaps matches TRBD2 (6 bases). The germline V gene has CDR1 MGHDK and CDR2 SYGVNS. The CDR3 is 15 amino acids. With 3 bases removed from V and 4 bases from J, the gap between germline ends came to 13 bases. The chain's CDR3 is CASSDLAGGYNEQFF. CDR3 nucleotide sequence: TGTGCCAGCAGTGACCTAGCTGGGGGGTACAATGAGCAGTTCTTC.

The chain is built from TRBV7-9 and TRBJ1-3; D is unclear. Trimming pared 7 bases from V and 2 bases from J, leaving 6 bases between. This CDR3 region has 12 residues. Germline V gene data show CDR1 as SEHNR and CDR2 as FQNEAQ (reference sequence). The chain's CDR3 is CASTSPGNTIYF. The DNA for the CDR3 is TGTGCCAGCACCTCTCCTGGAAACACCATATATTTT. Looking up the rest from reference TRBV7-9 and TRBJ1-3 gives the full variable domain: DTGVSQNPRHKITKRGQNVTFRCDPISEHNRLYWYRQTLGQGPEFLTYFQNEAQLEKSRLLSDRFSAERPKGSFSTLEIQRTEQGDSAMYLCASTSPGNTIYFGEGSWLTVV.

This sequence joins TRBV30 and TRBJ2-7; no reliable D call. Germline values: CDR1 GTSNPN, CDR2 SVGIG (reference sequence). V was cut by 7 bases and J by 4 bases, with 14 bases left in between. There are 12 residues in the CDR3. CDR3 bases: TGTGCCTACCAATTCCAGTCGTACGAGCAGTACTTC. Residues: CAYQFQSYEQYF.

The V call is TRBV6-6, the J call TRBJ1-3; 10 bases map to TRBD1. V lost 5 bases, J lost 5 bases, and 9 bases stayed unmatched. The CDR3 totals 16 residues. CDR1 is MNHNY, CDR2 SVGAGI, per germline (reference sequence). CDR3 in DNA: TGTGCCAGCAGTAGAACCGGGACAGGGGAAAGAAACACCATATATTTT. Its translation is CASSRTGTGERNTIYF.

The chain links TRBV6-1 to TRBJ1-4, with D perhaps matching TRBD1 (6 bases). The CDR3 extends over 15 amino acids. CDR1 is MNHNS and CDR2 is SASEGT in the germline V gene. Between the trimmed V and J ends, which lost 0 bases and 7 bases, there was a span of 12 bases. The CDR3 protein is CASSEARGELEKLFF. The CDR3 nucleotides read TGTGCCAGCAGTGAAGCCAGGGGTGAACTTGAAAAACTGTTTTTT.

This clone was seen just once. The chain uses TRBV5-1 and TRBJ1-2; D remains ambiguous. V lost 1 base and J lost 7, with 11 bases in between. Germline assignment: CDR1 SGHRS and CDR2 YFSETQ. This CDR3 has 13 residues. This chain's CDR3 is CASSLSRKGGYTF. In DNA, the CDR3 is TGCGCCAGCAGCTTGAGTAGGAAGGGTGGCTACACCTTC.

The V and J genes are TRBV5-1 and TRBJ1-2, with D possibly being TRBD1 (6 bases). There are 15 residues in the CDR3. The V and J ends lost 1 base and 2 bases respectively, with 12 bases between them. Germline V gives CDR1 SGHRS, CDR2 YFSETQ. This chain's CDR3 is CASSLLPGENYGYTF. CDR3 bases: TGCGCCAGCAGCTTGCTGCCAGGGGAGAACTATGGCTACACCTTC.

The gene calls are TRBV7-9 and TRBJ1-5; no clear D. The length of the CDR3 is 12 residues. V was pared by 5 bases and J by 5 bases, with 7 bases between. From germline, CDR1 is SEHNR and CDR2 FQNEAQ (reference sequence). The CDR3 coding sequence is TGTGCCAGCAGCGCTGTGGATCAGCCCCAGCATTTT. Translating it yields CASSAVDQPQHF.

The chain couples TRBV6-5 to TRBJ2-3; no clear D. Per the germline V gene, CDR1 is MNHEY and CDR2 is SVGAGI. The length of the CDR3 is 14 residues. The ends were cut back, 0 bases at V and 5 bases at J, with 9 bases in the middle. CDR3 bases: TGTGCCAGCAGTTACTCGACTCCCGGAGATACGCAGTATTTT. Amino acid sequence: CASSYSTPGDTQYF.

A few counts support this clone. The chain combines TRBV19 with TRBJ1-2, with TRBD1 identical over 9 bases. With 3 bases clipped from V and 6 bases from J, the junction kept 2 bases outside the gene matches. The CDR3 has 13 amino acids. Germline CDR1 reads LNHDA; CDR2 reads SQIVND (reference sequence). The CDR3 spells CASSITGGNGYTF. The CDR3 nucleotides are TGTGCCAGTAGTATTACAGGGGGCAATGGCTACACCTTC. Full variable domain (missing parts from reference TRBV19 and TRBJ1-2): DGGITQSPKYLFRKEGQNVTLSCEQNLNHDAMYWYRQDPGQGLRLIYYSQIVNDFQKGDIAEGYSVSREKKESFPLTVTSAQKNPTAFYLCASSITGGNGYTFGSGTRLTVV.

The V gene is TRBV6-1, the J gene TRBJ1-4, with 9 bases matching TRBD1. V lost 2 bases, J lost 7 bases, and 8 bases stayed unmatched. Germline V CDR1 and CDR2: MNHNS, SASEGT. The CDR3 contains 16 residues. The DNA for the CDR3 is TGTGCCAGCAGTGAACTACAGGGGGCGCCGGGTGAAAAACTGTTTTTT. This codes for CASSELQGAPGEKLFF.

The CDR3: CAISEMENTEAFF. CDR3 nucleotide sequence: TGTGCCATCAGTGAGATGGAGAACACTGAAGCTTTCTTT. This sequence joins TRBV10-3 and TRBJ1-1; unclear D gene. V lost 2 bases and J 1 base, leaving 5 bases between the germline ends. The germline gives CDR1 ENHRY, CDR2 SYGVKD. The CDR3 covers 13 residues.

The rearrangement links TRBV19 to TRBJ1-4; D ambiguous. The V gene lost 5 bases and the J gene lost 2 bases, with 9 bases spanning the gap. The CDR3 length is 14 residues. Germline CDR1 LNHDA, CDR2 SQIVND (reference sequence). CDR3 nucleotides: TGTGCCAGTAGTGAAGTGCATACTAATGAAAAACTGTTTTTT. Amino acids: CASSEVHTNEKLFF.

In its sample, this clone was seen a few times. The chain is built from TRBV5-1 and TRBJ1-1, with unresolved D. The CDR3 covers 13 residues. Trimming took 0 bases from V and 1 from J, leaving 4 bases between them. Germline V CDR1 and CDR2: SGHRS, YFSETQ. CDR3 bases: TGCGCCAGCAGCTTGGTCCCGAACACTGAAGCTTTCTTT. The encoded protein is CASSLVPNTEAFF. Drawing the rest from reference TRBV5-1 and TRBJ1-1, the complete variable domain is KAGVTQTPRYLIKTRGQQVTLSCSPISGHRSVSWYQQTPGQGLQFLFEYFSETQRNKGNFPGRFSGRQFSNSRSEMNVSTLELGDSALYLCASSLVPNTEAFFGQGTRLTVV.

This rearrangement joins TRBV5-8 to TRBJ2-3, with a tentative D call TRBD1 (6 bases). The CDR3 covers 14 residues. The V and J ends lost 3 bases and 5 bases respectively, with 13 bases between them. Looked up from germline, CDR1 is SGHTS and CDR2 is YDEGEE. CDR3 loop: CASSSGQWEDTQYF. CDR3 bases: TGTGCCAGCAGCTCCGGACAGTGGGAAGATACGCAGTATTTT.

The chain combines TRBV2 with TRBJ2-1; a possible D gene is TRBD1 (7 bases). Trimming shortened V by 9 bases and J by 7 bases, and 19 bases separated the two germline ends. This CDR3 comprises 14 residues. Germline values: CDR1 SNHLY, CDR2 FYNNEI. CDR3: CARKRRGPSNEQFF. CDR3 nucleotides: TGTGCCAGAAAAAGGAGGGGGCCGTCGAATGAGCAGTTCTTC.

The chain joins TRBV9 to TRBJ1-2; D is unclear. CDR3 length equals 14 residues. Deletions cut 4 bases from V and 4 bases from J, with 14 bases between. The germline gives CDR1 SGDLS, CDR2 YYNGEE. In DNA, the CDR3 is TGTGCCAGCAGCCCTGGACCAGAGGGCTATGGCTACACCTTC. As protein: CASSPGPEGYGYTF. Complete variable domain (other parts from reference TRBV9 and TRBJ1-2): DSGVTQTPKHLITATGQRVTLRCSPRSGDLSVYWYQQSLDQGLQFLIQYYNGEERAKGNILERFSAQQFPDLHSELNLSSLELGDSALYFCASSPGPEGYGYTFGSGTRLTVV.